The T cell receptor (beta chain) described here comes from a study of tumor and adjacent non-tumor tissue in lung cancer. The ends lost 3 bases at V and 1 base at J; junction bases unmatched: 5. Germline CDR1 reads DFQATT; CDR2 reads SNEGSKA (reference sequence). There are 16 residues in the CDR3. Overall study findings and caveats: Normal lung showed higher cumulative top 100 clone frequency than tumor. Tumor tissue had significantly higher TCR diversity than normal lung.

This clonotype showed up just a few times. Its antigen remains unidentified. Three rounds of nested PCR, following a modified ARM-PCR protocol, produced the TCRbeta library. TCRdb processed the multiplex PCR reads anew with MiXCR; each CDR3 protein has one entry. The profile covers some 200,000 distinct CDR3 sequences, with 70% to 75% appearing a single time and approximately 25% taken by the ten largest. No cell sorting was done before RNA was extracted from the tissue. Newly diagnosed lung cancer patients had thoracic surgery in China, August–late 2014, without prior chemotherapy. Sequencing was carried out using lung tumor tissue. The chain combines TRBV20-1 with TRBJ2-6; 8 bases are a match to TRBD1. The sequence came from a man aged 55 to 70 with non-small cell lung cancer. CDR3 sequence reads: CSASSGGVSGANVLTF. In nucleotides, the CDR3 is TGCAGTGCTAGTTCAGGGGGCGTATCTGGGGCCAACGTCCTGACTTTC.